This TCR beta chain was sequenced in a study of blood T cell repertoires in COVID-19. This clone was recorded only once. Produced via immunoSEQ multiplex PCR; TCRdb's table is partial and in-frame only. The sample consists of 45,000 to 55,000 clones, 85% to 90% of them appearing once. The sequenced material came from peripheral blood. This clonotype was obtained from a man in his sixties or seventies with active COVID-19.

CDR3: CASSLRTGGDQQYF. The CDR3 nucleotides are TGTGCCAGTAGTCTCCGGACAGGGGGCGATCAGCAGTACTTC. The rearrangement uses TRBV19 and TRBJ2-7, with 11 bases fitting TRBD1. With 5 bases clipped from V and 8 bases from J, the junction kept 8 bases outside the gene matches. This CDR3 is 14 amino acids long. Germline values: CDR1 LNHDA, CDR2 SQIVND (reference sequence).